This record looks at one T cell receptor (beta chain) sequence and its context. Its antigen is not identified. The data belong to a study of cytomegalovirus exposure and HLA in healthy donors. Study observations and caveats: While the bulk of TCR sequences proved rare, some public TCRs turned up in many donors. Listed as cytomegalovirus-associated were about 160 TCR beta chains. The tendency of first-cohort TCR clusters to co-occur in the approximately 110 validation repertoires was the finding of a later analysis. A few chains linked to CMV were shown in vitro to be specific for CMV antigens.

TCRdb's copy holds only in-frame clones and misses some; the assay was immunoSEQ multiplex PCR. The sample includes approximately 110,000 clones, 94% of them seen just once. Germline CDR1 and CDR2: SNHLY and FYNNEI. CDR3 length equals 15 residues. The germline V and J ends were trimmed by 3 bases and 0 bases, with 9 bases remaining between them. The sequencing sample was made of PBMCs. This chain connects TRBV2 to TRBJ1-5, with unresolved D. The TCR sequence derives from a woman aged 18-35 years in good health and CMV-seronegative. CDR3 loop: CASSDNSYSNQPQHF. CDR3 bases: TGTGCCAGCAGTGACAACAGCTATAGCAATCAGCCCCAGCATTTT.